The 9 T cell receptor beta chains given below trace back to one sample, sequenced in a study of early T cells in non-severe SARS-CoV-2 infection. TCRdb analysed the 5' RACE reads with MiXCR anew, one entry per CDR3 protein. Of 100,000 to 120,000 distinct CDR3 sequences listed, 9% to 13% are singletons. Sequenced input: whole blood. Receptors originate from an adult who was a healthcare worker with PCR-confirmed SARS-CoV-2 infection or an uninfected control (not recorded which).

This clonotype was detected ten times or more. The V gene is TRBV19, the J gene TRBJ2-3, with 9 bases matching TRBD2. The V gene end was trimmed by 5 bases and the J gene end by 2 bases; junction bases not matched to a gene: 11. CDR1 and CDR2 (germline): LNHDA, SQIVND (reference sequence). The CDR3 is 17 amino acids. CDR3 amino acids: CASSRSLAGFYTDTQYF. CDR3 sequence (DNA): TGTGCCAGTAGTCGATCGCTAGCGGGATTTTACACAGATACGCAGTATTTT. The entire variable domain, with the rest obtained from reference TRBV19 and TRBJ2-3, is as follows: DGGITQSPKYLFRKEGQNVTLSCEQNLNHDAMYWYRQDPGQGLRLIYYSQIVNDFQKGDIAEGYSVSREKKESFPLTVTSAQKNPTAFYLCASSRSLAGFYTDTQYFGPGTRLTVL.

This clonotype has at least ten counts. The rearrangement links TRBV19 to TRBJ1-4; D unresolved. This CDR3 has 16 residues. From germline, CDR1 is LNHDA and CDR2 SQIVND (reference sequence). Trimming cost V 3 bases and J 0 bases, with 11 bases left between them. This chain's CDR3 is CASSMVGPATNEKLFF. CDR3 coding DNA: TGTGCCAGTAGTATGGTCGGCCCTGCAACTAATGAAAAACTGTTTTTT.

This clonotype has at least ten counts. The gene calls are TRBV7-6 and TRBJ2-7, with TRBD1 matching over 7 bases. V shed 1 base, J shed 3 bases, and the junction held 3 bases outside the gene matches. The CDR3 runs 14 residues. Germline loops: CDR1 SGHVS, CDR2 FNYEAQ. Here the CDR3 reads CASSLGGTDYEQYF. The DNA for the CDR3 is TGTGCCAGCAGCTTAGGAGGGACAGACTACGAGCAGTACTTC.

CDR3 amino acids: CSAGPGPLTGGEQFF. The CDR3 coding sequence is TGCAGTGCTGGACCGGGACCTCTCACCGGGGGTGAGCAGTTCTTC. V usage is TRBV20-1 and J usage is TRBJ2-1; D is perhaps TRBD2 (6 bases). Trimming shortened V by 5 bases and J by 9 bases, and 23 bases separated the two germline ends. The germline CDR1 and CDR2 sequences are DFQATT and SNEGSKA (reference sequence). The CDR3 sequence is 15 residues long.

This clonotype was observed a few times. This chain joins TRBV3-1 and TRBJ2-1; TRBD2 aligns across 12 bases. With 4 bases clipped from V and 4 bases from J, the junction kept 2 bases outside the gene matches. The length of the CDR3 is 15 residues. Germline V CDR1 and CDR2: LGHDT, YNNKEL (reference sequence). This CDR3 reads CASSPSGRGYNEQFF. The CDR3, as DNA: TGTGCCAGCAGCCCTAGCGGGAGGGGTTACAATGAGCAGTTCTTC.

About this clonotype itself: Relative to the germline gene, one junction end is altered; a read error may explain this. This sequence joins TRBV5-1 and TRBJ2-3, with a tentative D call TRBD2 (5 bases). The CDR3 consists of 17 residues. Germline assignment: CDR1 SGHRS and CDR2 YFSETQ. The CDR3, as DNA: TGCGACAGCAGCTTGGAGGCCCGTAGTAGGAGCACAGATACGCAGTATTTT. This sequence encodes CDSSLEARSRSTDTQYF.

This clonotype was observed a handful of times. The V gene is TRBV30, the J gene TRBJ2-7; a possible D gene is TRBD2 (5 bases). Per the germline V gene, CDR1 is GTSNPN and CDR2 is SVGIG (reference sequence). V was trimmed by 2 bases and J by 6 bases, leaving 11 bases between them. CDR3 length: 12 residues. The CDR3 region is CAWSRERGEQYF. Here the CDR3 DNA reads TGTGCCTGGAGTCGGGAACGGGGCGAGCAGTACTTC.

The chain recombines TRBV29-1 with TRBJ1-2; D unclear. The ends were cut back, 4 bases at V and 1 base at J, with 7 bases in the middle. The CDR3 contains 12 residues. Germline V gene data show CDR1 as SQVTM and CDR2 as ANQGSEA. CDR3 DNA sequence: TGCAGCGTTGGAGGGTTTAACTATGGCTACACCTTC. Its translation is CSVGGFNYGYTF.

As for this clonotype: Possible read error: a much larger clone is one base away. The chain has TRBV13 and TRBJ1-6; 8 bases map to TRBD1. The CDR3 consists of 18 residues. The germline V gene encodes CDR1 PRHDT and CDR2 FYEKMQ (reference sequence). CDR3 DNA: TGTGCCAGCAGCTTAAGACGACAGGGGCCAAACTATAATCCACCCCTCCACTTT. Its translation: CASSLRRQGPNYNPPLHF. The full variable domain, in which reference TRBV13 and TRBJ1-6 provide the parts outside the CDR3, is AAGVIQSPRHLIKEKRETATLKCYPIPRHDTVYWYQQGPGQDPQFLISFYEKMQSDKGSIPDRFSAQQFSDYHSELNMSSLELGDSALYFCASSLRRQGPNYNPPLHFGNGTRLTVT.